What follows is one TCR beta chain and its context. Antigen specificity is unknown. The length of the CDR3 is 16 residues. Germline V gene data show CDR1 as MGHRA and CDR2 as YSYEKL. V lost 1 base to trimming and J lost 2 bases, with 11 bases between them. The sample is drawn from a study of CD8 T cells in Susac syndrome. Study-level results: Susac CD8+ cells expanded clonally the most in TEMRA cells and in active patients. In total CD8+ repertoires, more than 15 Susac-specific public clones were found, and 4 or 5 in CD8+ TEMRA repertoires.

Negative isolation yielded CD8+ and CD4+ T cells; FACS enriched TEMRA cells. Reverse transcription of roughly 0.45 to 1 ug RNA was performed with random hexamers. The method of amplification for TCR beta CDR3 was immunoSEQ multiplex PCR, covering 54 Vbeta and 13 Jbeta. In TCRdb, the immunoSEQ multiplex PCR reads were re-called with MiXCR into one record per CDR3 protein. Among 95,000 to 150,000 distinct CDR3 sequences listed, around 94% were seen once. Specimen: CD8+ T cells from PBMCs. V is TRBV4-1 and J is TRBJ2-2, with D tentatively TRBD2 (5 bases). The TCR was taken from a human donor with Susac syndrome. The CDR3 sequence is CASSQVLRGNTGELFF. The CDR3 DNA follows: TGCGCCAGCAGCCAAGTTCTTCGGGGAAACACCGGGGAGCTGTTTTTT.